The sequence of this TCR beta chain was determined in a study of blood T cell repertoires in COVID-19. Looking at the study overall: Some COVID-19 samples were acute and others convalescent; all came from the United States, Italy and Spain. T cells, B-cell-depleted T cells, or PBMCs provided the cDNA or gDNA that served as material.

Authors' data handling: Counts of nucleated cells, estimated from reference gene primer amplification, were obtained. Libraries were prepared by immunoSEQ multiplex PCR; TCRdb keeps only in-frame clonotypes and omits some of them. The V and J calls and clone size come from that table; D and trimming were worked out from the DNA. The profile covers 250,000 to 350,000 clones, with around nine tenths appearing a single time and around 13% taken by the ten largest. Sequencing used peripheral blood. The clonotype was recovered from a woman aged 55-70 years with acute or convalescent COVID-19.

This chain's CDR3 is CASSLQGKGYTF. The DNA of the CDR3 is TGTGCCAGCAGCTTGCAGGGGAAAGGCTACACCTTC. This rearrangement joins TRBV7-2 to TRBJ1-2; TRBD1 might be the D (6 bases). The CDR3 spans 12 residues. The germline gives CDR1 SGHTA, CDR2 FQGNSA. V lost 3 bases and J lost 8, with 10 bases in between.